The rows below give T cell receptor beta chains drawn from one sample of a study of blood T cell repertoires in COVID-19. Data came from immunoSEQ multiplex PCR; TCRdb stores just in-frame clones and leaves some out. The sample lists 230,000 or so clones; around 83% were seen once. The sample consisted of peripheral blood. The receptors here all came from a man aged 35 to 55 who had recovered from COVID-19. The CDR3 runs from the conserved cysteine through the conserved F or W. Each record gives: V gene, J gene, CDR3 protein.

TRBV5-4	TRBJ2-2	CASSVTGNTGELFF
TRBV19	TRBJ2-3	CATHASGSTDTQYF
TRBV4-1	TRBJ2-1	CASSQGLGNEQFF
TRBV5-5	TRBJ1-2	CASSLTDTTFLQPNQYGYTF
TRBV4-3	TRBJ2-7	CASSQGWGGAAYEQYF
TRBV5-1	TRBJ1-1	CASSLMAGMNTEAFF
TRBV19	TRBJ2-1	CASSAQLAGGYNEQFF
TRBV6-5	TRBJ1-5	CASRRGQGEYQPQHF
TRBV10-3	TRBJ1-1	CAISVTGGGGTEAFF
TRBV9	TRBJ1-1	CASSVQPGTNTEAFF
TRBV10-3	TRBJ2-3	CAISSVAVGTDTQYF
TRBV12-3/TRBV12-4	TRBJ1-1	CASRLRTEAFF
TRBV18	TRBJ1-5	CASSPSGDWEQPQHF
TRBV10-1	TRBJ1-2	CASSEGGAYDGYTF
TRBV19	TRBJ1-2	CASSIPLPGYYGYTF
TRBV19	TRBJ1-1	CASSMSGEGEAFF
TRBV11-3	TRBJ1-1	CASSSGQGAGAFF
TRBV27	TRBJ2-7	CASSLSGRGYEQYF
TRBV4-3	TRBJ1-2	CASSQFAGTGGGYTF
TRBV6-6	TRBJ1-1	CASRTRDRVLNTEAFF
TRBV19	TRBJ2-7	CASSDGGAAYEQYF
TRBV5-1	TRBJ1-1	CASSLGPPGQGLEAFF
TRBV7-2	TRBJ2-7	CASSLARETYEQYF
TRBV6-5	TRBJ1-5	CASSQGSNQPQHF